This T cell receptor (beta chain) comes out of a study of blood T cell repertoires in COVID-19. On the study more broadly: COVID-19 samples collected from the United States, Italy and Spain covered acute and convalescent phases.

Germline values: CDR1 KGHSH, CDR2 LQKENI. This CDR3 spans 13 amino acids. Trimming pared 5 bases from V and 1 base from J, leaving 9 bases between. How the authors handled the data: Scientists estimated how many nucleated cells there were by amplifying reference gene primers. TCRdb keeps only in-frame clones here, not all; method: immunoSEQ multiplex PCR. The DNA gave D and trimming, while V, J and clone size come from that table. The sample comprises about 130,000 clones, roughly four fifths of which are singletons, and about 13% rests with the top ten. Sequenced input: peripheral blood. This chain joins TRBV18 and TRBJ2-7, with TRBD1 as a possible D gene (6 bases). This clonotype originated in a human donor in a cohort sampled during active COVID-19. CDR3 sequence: CASSSTGSYEQYF. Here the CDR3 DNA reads TGTGCCAGCTCATCGACAGGATCCTACGAGCAGTACTTC.